Following are 13 T cell receptor beta chains from one sample sequenced in a study of monozygotic twins with inflammatory bowel disease. Each CDR3 protein gets one entry in TCRdb, which reprocessed the 5' RACE reads and gives no DNA. The sample table includes 420,000 or so distinct CDR3 sequences. The sample was blood. Source of these receptors: a human donor with ulcerative colitis or Crohn's disease, or a healthy co-twin of an affected twin (not recorded which).

This chain joins TRBV27 and TRBJ2-1; TCRdb names TRBD1, which stays unverified in the absence of DNA. The CDR3 is made up of 14 amino acids. Per germline, CDR1 MNHEY and CDR2 SMNVEV (reference sequence). CDR3: CASSSGVTYNEQFF.

This chain links TRBV7-6 with TRBJ2-2; TCRdb reports TRBD2, a call that lacks DNA to check it against. The CDR3 sequence is 16 residues long. Per the germline V gene, CDR1 is SGHVS and CDR2 is FNYEAQ. The CDR3 loop is CASSLAPRSIPGELFF.

The rearrangement uses TRBV5-5 and TRBJ2-3. Germline CDR1 is SGHKS and CDR2 is YYEKEE (reference sequence). This CDR3 contains 14 residues. The CDR3 loop is CASSFITGTDTQYF. The full variable domain, completed using reference TRBV5-5 and TRBJ2-3, is DAGVTQSPTHLIKTRGQQVTLRCSPISGHKSVSWYQQVLGQGPQFIFQYYEKEERGRGNFPDRFSARQFPNYSSELNVNALLLGDSALYLCASSFITGTDTQYFGPGTRLTVL.

This rearrangement joins TRBV20-1 to TRBJ2-3. The CDR3 runs to 13 residues. Germline CDR1 DFQATT, CDR2 SNEGSKA (reference sequence). This chain's CDR3 is CSVETPGTDTQYF.

The J gene is TRBJ2-2, the V gene TRBV27; TCRdb names TRBD2, which stays unverified in the absence of DNA. This CDR3 has 16 residues. CDR1 and CDR2 from the germline V gene are MNHEY and SMNVEV (reference sequence). The CDR3 sequence is CASSSGLAGGPGELFF.

CDR3 in amino acids: CASSFQGANYEQYF. The chain joins TRBV12-3 or TRBV12-4 to TRBJ2-7; TCRdb's D gene call, TRBD1, goes unchecked for lack of DNA. The CDR3 consists of 14 residues.

This chain connects TRBV28 to TRBJ2-2; lacking DNA, the TRBD1 call made by TCRdb goes unchecked. The V gene's germline CDR1 is MDHEN and CDR2 SYDVKM. This CDR3 spans 16 amino acids. CDR3 amino acids: CASSSPGQGNTGELFF.

This sequence joins TRBV29-1 and TRBJ1-2; without DNA, the TCRdb call of TRBD1 cannot be checked. Germline V gene data show CDR1 as SQVTM and CDR2 as ANQGSEA. The CDR3 is 13 residues long. The CDR3 spells CSVGREIRYGYTF.

J is TRBJ2-1 and V is TRBV5-1; TCRdb selects TRBD2, and the lack of DNA leaves this call unchecked. This CDR3 is built from 16 residues. Germline V gene lookup returns CDR1 SGHRS and CDR2 YFSETQ. This chain's CDR3 is CASSLRAGGDYNEQFF.

The chain employs TRBV29-1 and TRBJ1-2; TCRdb's D call of TRBD1 is untestable without DNA. Germline CDR1 and CDR2: SQVTM and ANQGSEA. The CDR3 has 13 amino acids. This chain's CDR3 is CTVDLTGVYGYTF.

The chain links TRBV19 to TRBJ2-6; TCRdb proposes TRBD1, but this gene call is untestable without DNA. Germline values: CDR1 LNHDA, CDR2 SQIVND (reference sequence). This CDR3 is built from 16 residues. The CDR3 protein is CASTTGRNSGANVLTF.

The chain has TRBV12-3 or TRBV12-4 and TRBJ1-2; TCRdb's D gene call, TRBD1, goes unchecked for lack of DNA. The CDR3 consists of 14 residues. The CDR3 reads CASSLRGADYGYTF.

The J gene is TRBJ2-7, the V gene TRBV6-1; there is no DNA to check the TCRdb D call of TRBD1. Germline V gene data show CDR1 as MNHNS and CDR2 as SASEGT. CDR3 length: 15 residues. The CDR3 reads CASSRGQGPYYEQYF.